This T cell receptor beta chain was sequenced for a study of T cells after yellow fever vaccination. The wider study: The fractions with low cell numbers were processed using SMART-Seq v4 Ultra Low Input. The study, taken as a whole, reports: Subsequent to the booster, the majority of primary-vaccination clones reappeared (roughly 96% CD4, approximately 90% CD8). Researchers noted that a small share of clonotypes showed up in both CD4 and CD8 compartments.

This CDR3 contains 18 residues. Trimming cost V 2 bases and J 1 base; bases outside gene matches: 6. CDR1 and CDR2 from the germline V gene are LGHNA and YSLEER. Researchers made TCR cDNA using 5'RACE template switching, and this step added a universal primer site and UMIs. A single record per CDR3 protein comes from TCRdb applying MiXCR to the 5' RACE reads. Among a few hundred thousand distinct CDR3 sequences, around a tenth were seen once, and the ten largest hold more than 15%. This clonotype turned up a few times. Antigen specificity is unknown. The genes are TRBV4-3 and TRBJ2-4; 12 bases align to TRBD2. This receptor was obtained from a man younger than 35 who received the YFV17D yellow fever vaccine. This material consisted of PBMCs, taken on the day of the first yellow fever vaccination. This CDR3 reads CASSQTSGGYLAKNIQYF. In DNA form, the CDR3 reads TGCGCCAGCAGCCAAACTAGCGGGGGGTACCTGGCCAAAAACATTCAGTACTTC.